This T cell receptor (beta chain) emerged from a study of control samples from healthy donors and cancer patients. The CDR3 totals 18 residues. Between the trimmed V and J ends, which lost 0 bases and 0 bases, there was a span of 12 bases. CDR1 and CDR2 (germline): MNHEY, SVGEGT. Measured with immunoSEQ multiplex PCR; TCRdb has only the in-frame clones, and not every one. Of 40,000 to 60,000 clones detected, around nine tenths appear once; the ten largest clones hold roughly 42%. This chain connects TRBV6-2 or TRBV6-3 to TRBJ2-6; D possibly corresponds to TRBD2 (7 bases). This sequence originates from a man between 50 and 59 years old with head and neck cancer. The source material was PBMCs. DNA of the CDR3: TGTGCCAGCAGTTACTCGAAACGGGGGGCCTCTGGGGCCAACGTCCTGACTTTC. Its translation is CASSYSKRGASGANVLTF.